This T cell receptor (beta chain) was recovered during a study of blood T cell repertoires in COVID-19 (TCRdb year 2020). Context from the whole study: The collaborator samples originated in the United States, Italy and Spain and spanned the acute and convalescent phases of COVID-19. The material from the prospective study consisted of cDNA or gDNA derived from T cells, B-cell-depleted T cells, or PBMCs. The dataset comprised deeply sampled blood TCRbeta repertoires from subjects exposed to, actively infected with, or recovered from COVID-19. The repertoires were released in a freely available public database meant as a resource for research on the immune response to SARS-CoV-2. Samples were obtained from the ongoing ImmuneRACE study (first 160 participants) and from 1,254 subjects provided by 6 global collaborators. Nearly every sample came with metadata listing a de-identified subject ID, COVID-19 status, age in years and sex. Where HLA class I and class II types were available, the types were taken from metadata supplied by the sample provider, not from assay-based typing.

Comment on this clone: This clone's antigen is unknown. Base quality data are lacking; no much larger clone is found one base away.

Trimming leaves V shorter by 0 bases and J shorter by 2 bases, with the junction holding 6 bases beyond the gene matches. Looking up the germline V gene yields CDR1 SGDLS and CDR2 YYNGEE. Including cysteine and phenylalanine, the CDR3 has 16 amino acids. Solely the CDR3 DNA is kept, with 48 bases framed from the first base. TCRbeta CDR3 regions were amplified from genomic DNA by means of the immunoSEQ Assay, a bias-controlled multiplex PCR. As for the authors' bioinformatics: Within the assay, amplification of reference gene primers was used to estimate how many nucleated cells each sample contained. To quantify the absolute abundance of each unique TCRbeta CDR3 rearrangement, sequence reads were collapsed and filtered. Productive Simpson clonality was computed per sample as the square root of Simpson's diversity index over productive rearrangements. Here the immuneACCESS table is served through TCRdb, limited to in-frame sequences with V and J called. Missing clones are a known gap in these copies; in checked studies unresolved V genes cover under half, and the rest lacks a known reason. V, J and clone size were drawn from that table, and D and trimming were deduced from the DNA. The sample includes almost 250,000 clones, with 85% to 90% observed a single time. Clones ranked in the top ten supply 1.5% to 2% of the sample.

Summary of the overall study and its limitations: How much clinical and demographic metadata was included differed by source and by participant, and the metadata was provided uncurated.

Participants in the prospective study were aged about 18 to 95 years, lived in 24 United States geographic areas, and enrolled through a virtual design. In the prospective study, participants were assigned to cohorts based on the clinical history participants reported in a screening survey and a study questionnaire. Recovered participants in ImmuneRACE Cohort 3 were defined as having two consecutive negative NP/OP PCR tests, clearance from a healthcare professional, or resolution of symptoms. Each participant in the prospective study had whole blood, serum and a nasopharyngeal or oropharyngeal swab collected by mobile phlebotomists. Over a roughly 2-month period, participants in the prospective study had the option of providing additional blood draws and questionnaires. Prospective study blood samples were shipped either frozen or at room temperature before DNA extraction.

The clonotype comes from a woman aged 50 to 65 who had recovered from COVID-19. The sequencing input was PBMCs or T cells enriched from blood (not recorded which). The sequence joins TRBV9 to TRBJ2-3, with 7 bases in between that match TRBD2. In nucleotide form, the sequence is TGTGCCAGCAGCGTAGGGGGCGGGAGTATCACAGATACGCAGTATTTT. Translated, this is CASSVGGGSITDTQYF. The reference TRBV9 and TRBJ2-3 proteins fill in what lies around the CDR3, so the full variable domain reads DSGVTQTPKHLITATGQRVTLRCSPRSGDLSVYWYQQSLDQGLQFLIQYYNGEERAKGNILERFSAQQFPDLHSELNLSSLELGDSALYFCASSVGGGSITDTQYFGPGTRLTVL.